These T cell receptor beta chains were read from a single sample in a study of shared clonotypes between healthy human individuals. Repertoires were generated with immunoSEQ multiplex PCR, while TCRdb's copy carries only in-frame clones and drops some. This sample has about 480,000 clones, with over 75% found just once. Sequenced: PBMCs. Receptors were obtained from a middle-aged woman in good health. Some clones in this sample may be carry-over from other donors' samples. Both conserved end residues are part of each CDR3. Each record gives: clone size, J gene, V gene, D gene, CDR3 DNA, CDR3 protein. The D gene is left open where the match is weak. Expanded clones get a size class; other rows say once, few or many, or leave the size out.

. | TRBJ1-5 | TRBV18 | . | TGTGCCAGCTCACCAGAAGGGGGACAGCCCCAGCATTTT | CASSPEGGQPQHF
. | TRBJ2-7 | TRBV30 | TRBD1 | TGTGCCTGGAGTGTCCCGACGGGACAGTACTACGAGCAGTACTTC | CAWSVPTGQYYEQYF
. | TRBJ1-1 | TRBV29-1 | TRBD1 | TGCAGCGTTGCGACCGACAGGGTATCCTCGGTTTTCTTT | CSVATDRVSSVFF
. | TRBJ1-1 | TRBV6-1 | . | TGTGCCGGACGACAGTTCTTGGACACTGAAGCTTTCTTT | CAGRQFLDTEAFF
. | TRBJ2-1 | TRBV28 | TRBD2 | TGTGCCAGCAGGCCAGGACTAGCGGGAGCGTCCGTTGAGCAGTTCTTC | CASRPGLAGASVEQFF
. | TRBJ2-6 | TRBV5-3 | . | TGTGCCAGAAGCTTGCTATCGAATGCCTGGGCCAACGTCCTGACTTTC | CARSLLSNAWANVLTF
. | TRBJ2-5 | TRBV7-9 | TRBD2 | TGTGCCAGCAGCTTAGATGGTTCTAGCGGGAGTATCTTTCGAGAGACCCAGTACTTC | CASSLDGSSGSIFRETQYF
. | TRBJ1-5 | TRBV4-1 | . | TGCGCCAGCAGCCAAGATCGAAGGGGGGTGGGAAATCAGCCCCAGCATTTT | CASSQDRRGVGNQPQHF
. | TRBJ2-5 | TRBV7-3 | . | TGTGCCAGCAGCAGGGGTTTTCAAGAGACCCAGTACTTC | CASSRGFQETQYF
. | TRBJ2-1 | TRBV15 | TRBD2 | TGTGCCACCAGCAGAGATCTCGGGGGGAGCTACAATGAGCAGTTCTTC | CATSRDLGGSYNEQFF
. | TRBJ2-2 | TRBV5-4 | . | TGTGCCAGCACCCCTGGTCAGGGCCGAAACACCGGGGAGCTGTTTTTT | CASTPGQGRNTGELFF
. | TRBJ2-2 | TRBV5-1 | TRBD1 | TGCGCCAGCAGCAATCGACAGGGGGCAAGGAACACCGGGGAGCTGTTTTTT | CASSNRQGARNTGELFF
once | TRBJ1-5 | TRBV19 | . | TGTGCCAGTGCTCACAGGGGCAATCAGCCCCAGCATTTT | CASAHRGNQPQHF
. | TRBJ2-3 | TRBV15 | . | TGTGCCACCAGCCAAGGGGGGGAGTCCGATACGCAGTATTTT | CATSQGGESDTQYF
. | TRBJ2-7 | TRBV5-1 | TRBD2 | TGCGCCAGCAGCCCCCGGGAGGGCCCATACGAGCAGTACTTC | CASSPREGPYEQYF
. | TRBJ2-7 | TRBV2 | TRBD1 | TGTGCCAGCAGAACCGGGACAGGGGGTCATCACGAGCAGTACTTC | CASRTGTGGHHEQYF
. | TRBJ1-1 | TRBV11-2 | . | TGTGCCAGCAGCCTGAACGTGGCGAACACTGAAGCTTTCTTT | CASSLNVANTEAFF
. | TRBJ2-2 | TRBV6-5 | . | TGTGCCAGCAGACCAAGGAACACCGGGGAGCTGTTTTTT | CASRPRNTGELFF
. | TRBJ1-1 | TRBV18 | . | TGTGCCAGCTCAACCTCGGGGGGAACGGGCCGGGTTAGTACTGAAGCTTTCTTT | CASSTSGGTGRVSTEAFF
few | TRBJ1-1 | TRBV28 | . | TGTGTTTCAGGAGGGGAGGGTGACACTGAAGCTTTCTTT | CVSGGEGDTEAFF
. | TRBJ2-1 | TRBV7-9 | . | TGTGCCAGCAGCTTAGTACAAGCTGAGCAGTTCTTC | CASSLVQAEQFF
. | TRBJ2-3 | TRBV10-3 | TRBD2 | TGTGCCATCAGTTACTCACTCACTAGCGGCGTGGAAGATACGCAGTATTTT | CAISYSLTSGVEDTQYF
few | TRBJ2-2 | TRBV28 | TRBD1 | TGTGCCAGCAGTATTACAGGGGGCACCGGGGAGCTGTTTTTT | CASSITGGTGELFF
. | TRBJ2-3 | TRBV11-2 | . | TGTGCCAGCAGCTTAGTTCGGATCGGCCCAGATACGCAGTATTTT | CASSLVRIGPDTQYF
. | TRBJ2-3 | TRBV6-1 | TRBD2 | TGTGCCAGCAGTGAAGGCGCGGGAGCGGCAGATACGCAGTATTTT | CASSEGAGAADTQYF
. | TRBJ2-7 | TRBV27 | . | TGTGCCAGCGGCATAGCGCGTAATGACTACGAGCAGTACTTC | CASGIARNDYEQYF
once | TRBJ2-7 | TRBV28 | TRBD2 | TGTGCCAGCAGGGGAGCGGGAGGGCCTTCCTACGAGCAGTACTTC | CASRGAGGPSYEQYF
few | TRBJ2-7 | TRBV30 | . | TGTGCCTGGACCCCTAACTCCTACGAGCAGTACTTC | CAWTPNSYEQYF
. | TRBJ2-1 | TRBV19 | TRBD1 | TGTGCCAGTAGTCGTATTCCGGGACAGGGAGACAATGAGCAGTTCTTC | CASSRIPGQGDNEQFF
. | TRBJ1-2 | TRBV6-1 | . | TGTGCCAGCACCGAAGAAATTGGTTCTGGCTACACCTTC | CASTEEIGSGYTF
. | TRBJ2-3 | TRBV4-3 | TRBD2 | TGCGCCAGCAGCCACGATTGGACTAGCGGGAGGGCCGCAGATACGCAGTATTTT | CASSHDWTSGRAADTQYF
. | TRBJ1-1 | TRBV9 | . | TGTGCCAGCAGCATCGCGGGGGGGAACACTGAAGCTTTCTTT | CASSIAGGNTEAFF
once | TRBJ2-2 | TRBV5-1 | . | TGCGCCAGCAGCTTGTTTGGGGACGCGAACACCGGGGAGCTGTTTTTT | CASSLFGDANTGELFF
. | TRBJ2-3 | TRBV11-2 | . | TGTGCCAGCAGCCCAGGCCGTAGCACAGATACGCAGTATTTT | CASSPGRSTDTQYF
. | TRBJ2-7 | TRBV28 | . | TGTGCCAGCAGTTGGGGGCGGGAGTTGTACGAGCAGTACTTC | CASSWGRELYEQYF
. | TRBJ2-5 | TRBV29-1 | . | TGCAGCGTTGAAGAATGGGGGGAGACCCAGTACTTC | CSVEEWGETQYF
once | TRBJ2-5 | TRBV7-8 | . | TGTGCCAGCAGCTTAGCAGACAGGCCTAAAGAGACCCAGTACTTC | CASSLADRPKETQYF
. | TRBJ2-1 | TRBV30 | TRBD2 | TGTGCCTGGAGTGTACTGACTAGCGGTGAGCAGTTCTTC | CAWSVLTSGEQFF
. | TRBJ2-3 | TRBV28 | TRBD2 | TGTGCCAGCAGCCTTACTATAGCGGGAGGGAGCACAGATACGCAGTATTTT | CASSLTIAGGSTDTQYF
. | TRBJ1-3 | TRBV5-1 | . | TGCGCCAGCAGCTTGGCCGGAAACTCTGGAAACACCATATATTTT | CASSLAGNSGNTIYF
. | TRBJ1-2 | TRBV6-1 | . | TGTGCCAGCAACATGATTCTTAACTATGGCTACACCTTC | CASNMILNYGYTF
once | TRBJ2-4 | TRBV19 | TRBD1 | TGTGCCAGTAGTTTGAATTCCGGGACAGGGTATCCGAACTTC | CASSLNSGTGYPNF
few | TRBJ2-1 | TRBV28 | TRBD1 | TGTGCCAGCAGGACAGCCGGGACAGGGAGCAATGAGCAGTTCTTC | CASRTAGTGSNEQFF
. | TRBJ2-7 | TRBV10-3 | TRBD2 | TGTGCCATCAGTGGTAGCGGGAACCCCTACGAGCAGTACTTC | CAISGSGNPYEQYF
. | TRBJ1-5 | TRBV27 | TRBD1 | TGTGCCAGCAGTGGGGGGACAGCATGGAGCAATCAGCCCCAGCATTTT | CASSGGTAWSNQPQHF
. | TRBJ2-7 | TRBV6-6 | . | TGTGCCAGCAGTTTAGGCGGAAATTCCTACGAGCAGTACTTC | CASSLGGNSYEQYF